A single sample gave rise to the 30 T cell receptor beta chains below, sequenced in a study of response to subunit inactivated influenza vaccine. TCRdb recomputed calls from the RT-PCR reads with MiXCR, one row per CDR3 protein. The sample shows approximately 500,000 distinct CDR3 sequences, 10% to 15% of them seen only once. The sequencing used PBMCs from blood, collected 35 to 45 days after vaccination. These receptor sequences come from a man between 45 and 60 years old who received an inactivated influenza vaccine.

A few counts support this clonotype. V usage is TRBV9 and J usage is TRBJ2-6; 7 bases line up with TRBD1. CDR1 is SGDLS, CDR2 YYNGEE, per germline. With V trimmed by 4 bases and J by 0 bases, 10 bases remained unmatched. The CDR3 extends over 18 amino acids. The CDR3 nucleotides are TGTGCCAGCAGCATTTCGGGACAGCCACTCTCTGGGGCCAACGTCCTGACTTTC. Its protein is CASSISGQPLSGANVLTF.

The V gene is TRBV12-3 or TRBV12-4, the J gene TRBJ2-5; D is uncertain. The V and J ends lost 2 bases and 1 base respectively, with 8 bases between them. The CDR3 is 14 amino acids. The CDR3 nucleotides read TGTGCCAGCAGTTTATCGCCTCCCCAAGAGACCCAGTACTTC. Residues: CASSLSPPQETQYF.

This clonotype was found a few times. J is TRBJ2-2 and V is TRBV20-1; no clear D gene. There are 11 residues in the CDR3. Germline CDR1 DFQATT, CDR2 SNEGSKA (reference sequence). Trimming pared 4 bases from V and 1 base from J, leaving 1 base between. CDR3 DNA sequence: TGCAGTGCTAAGAACACCGGGGAGCTGTTTTTT. Residues: CSAKNTGELFF.

The gene calls are TRBV9 and TRBJ2-3; perhaps TRBD2 as D (6 bases). V was pared by 5 bases and J by 3 bases, with 16 bases between. The CDR3 consists of 15 residues. CDR1 and CDR2 (germline): SGDLS, YYNGEE. For the CDR3, the DNA is TGTGCCAGCAGTGTCTTAGCGGCAGGGACAGATACGCAGTATTTT. This translates into CASSVLAAGTDTQYF.

The chain is built from TRBV12-3 or TRBV12-4 and TRBJ2-3, with 11 positions matching TRBD2. V shed 6 bases, J shed 4 bases, and the junction held 3 bases outside the gene matches. This CDR3 contains 14 residues. The CDR3 spells CASRTSGTPDTQYF. CDR3 nucleotides: TGTGCCAGCAGGACTAGCGGGACGCCAGATACGCAGTATTTT.

As to this clonotype: A clone one base away is much larger, so this may be a read error. The chain employs TRBV5-1 and TRBJ2-7; 12 bases are shared with TRBD2. Trimming removed 7 bases from V and 6 bases from J; junction bases left unmatched: 8. CDR1 and CDR2 from the germline V gene are SGHRS and YFSETQ. The CDR3 covers 14 residues. The CDR3: CASCPLAGGREQYF. The DNA of the CDR3 is TGCGCCAGCTGCCCTCTAGCGGGGGGGCGCGAGCAGTACTTC.

The genes are TRBV13 and TRBJ2-1; D is unclear. Trimming left V 0 bases short and J 6 bases short, with 6 bases between. The CDR3 is made up of 13 amino acids. The germline V gene has CDR1 PRHDT and CDR2 FYEKMQ (reference sequence). The CDR3 loop is CASSLGNGNEQFF. The CDR3 coding sequence is TGTGCCAGCAGCTTAGGCAATGGCAATGAGCAGTTCTTC.

This clonotype was observed many times. The CDR3 DNA is TGCGCCAGCAGCGGACAGGGATTCACCGGGGAGCTGTTTTTT. It encodes CASSGQGFTGELFF. This chain connects TRBV5-1 to TRBJ2-2; 8 bases are shared with TRBD1. J was trimmed by 4 bases and V by 4 bases; bases with no gene match: 3. CDR1 and CDR2 from the germline V gene are SGHRS and YFSETQ. This CDR3 comprises 14 residues.

Only a few counts were recorded for this clonotype. This chain uses TRBV20-1 with TRBJ1-5, with 7 bases identical to TRBD1. Germline trimming cut 5 bases from V and 2 bases from J; bases unmatched to any gene: 6. This CDR3 spans 14 amino acids. Germline loops: CDR1 DFQATT, CDR2 SNEGSKA (reference sequence). CDR3 DNA: TGCAGTGCTCTCAGGGGGTCTGGCAATCAGCCCCAGCATTTT. Its protein product is CSALRGSGNQPQHF.

The V call is TRBV5-1, the J call TRBJ1-1; D may be TRBD1 (6 bases). The CDR3 is 14 residues long. CDR1 SGHRS and CDR2 YFSETQ come from the germline V gene. V dropped 5 bases and J dropped 7 bases, with 18 bases sitting between them. The CDR3 protein is CASSSMETGDEAFF. DNA of the CDR3: TGCGCCAGCAGTTCCATGGAGACAGGCGATGAAGCTTTCTTT. The full variable domain, its missing parts supplied by reference TRBV5-1 and TRBJ1-1, is KAGVTQTPRYLIKTRGQQVTLSCSPISGHRSVSWYQQTPGQGLQFLFEYFSETQRNKGNFPGRFSGRQFSNSRSEMNVSTLELGDSALYLCASSSMETGDEAFFGQGTRLTVV.

The CDR3 region is CASSLVGGANTGELFF. CDR3 nucleotides: TGTGCCAGCAGCTTAGTGGGAGGGGCCAACACCGGGGAGCTGTTTTTT. The chain has TRBV7-8 and TRBJ2-2; 7 bases align to TRBD2. V trimming: 1 base; J trimming: 2 bases; junction bases outside the gene matches: 4. The CDR3 runs 16 residues. Looked up from germline, CDR1 is SGHVS and CDR2 is FQNEAQ.

The rearrangement uses TRBV7-2 and TRBJ2-4; D ambiguous. This CDR3 has 15 amino acids. Deletions cut 1 base from V and 6 bases from J, with 13 bases between. In germline, CDR1 is SGHTA, CDR2 FQGNSA. CDR3 coding DNA: TGTGCCAGCAGCTTAGGCGCTCCCCCCGGAAACATTCAGTACTTC. Its protein product is CASSLGAPPGNIQYF.

The chain joins TRBV7-9 to TRBJ2-7; 8 nucleotides line up with TRBD1. The germline gives CDR1 SEHNR, CDR2 FQNEAQ (reference sequence). The ends lost 4 bases at V and 2 bases at J; junction bases unmatched: 7. The length of the CDR3 is 15 residues. CDR3 DNA: TGTGCCAGCAGCTCAATACAGGGGGGCACCTACGAGCAGTACTTC. It yields the protein CASSSIQGGTYEQYF.

This clonotype was counted at least ten times. The chain employs TRBV27 and TRBJ2-7; no reliable D call. V was cut by 0 bases and J by 3 bases, with 9 bases left in between. Germline V CDR1 and CDR2: MNHEY, SMNVEV (reference sequence). This CDR3 contains 14 residues. The CDR3 spells CASSLSKDNYEQYF. In nucleotides, the CDR3 is TGTGCCAGCAGTTTATCGAAAGACAACTACGAGCAGTACTTC.

This sequence joins TRBV12-3 or TRBV12-4 and TRBJ2-5; D unresolved. CDR3 length: 14 amino acids. The V end was cut by 5 bases, the J end by 4 bases, with 14 bases between. The CDR3 here is CASSPRNSRETQYF. As DNA, the CDR3 is TGTGCCAGCAGTCCAAGGAACTCTCGAGAGACCCAGTACTTC.

This clonotype appeared a few times. This chain links TRBV20-1 with TRBJ2-1, with 7 positions matching TRBD2. After removal of 6 bases from V and 4 bases from J, the junction contained 9 bases not matched to a gene. The CDR3 has 14 amino acids. Germline CDR1 is DFQATT and CDR2 is SNEGSKA (reference sequence). CDR3 region: CSAPQGGLYNEQFF. CDR3 in DNA: TGCAGTGCCCCCCAGGGAGGGCTTTACAATGAGCAGTTCTTC.

This clonotype showed up many times. The chain carries TRBV10-3 and TRBJ1-5; D uncertain. Looked up from germline, CDR1 is ENHRY and CDR2 is SYGVKD. The CDR3 has 14 amino acids. V lost 0 bases and J lost 5, with 8 bases in between. The CDR3 DNA is TGTGCCATCAGTGAGTCGCGGGGAGATCAGCCCCAGCATTTT. Its translation: CAISESRGDQPQHF.

In its sample, this clonotype was seen a few times. This chain connects TRBV12-3 or TRBV12-4 to TRBJ2-3; 8 nucleotides align to TRBD1. The V segment lost 5 bases and the J segment 0 bases; nucleotides outside the gene matches: 4. The CDR3 runs 15 residues. CDR3 sequence (DNA): TGTGCCAGCAGTGTAGGGGACAGGAGCACAGATACGCAGTATTTT. It is translated as CASSVGDRSTDTQYF.

This chain connects TRBV29-1 to TRBJ2-7; the match to TRBD2 covers 9 bases. This CDR3 region has 14 residues. From germline, CDR1 is SQVTM and CDR2 ANQGSEA. The V gene end was trimmed by 5 bases and the J gene end by 2 bases; junction bases not matched to a gene: 7. CDR3 DNA: TGCAGCGTTTTACCCGAGCGGGGGGCCTACGAGCAGTACTTC. Protein: CSVLPERGAYEQYF.

This clonotype was counted many times. V is TRBV12-3 or TRBV12-4 and J is TRBJ2-2; D may be TRBD1 or TRBD2 (5 bases each). This CDR3 has 13 residues. V was clipped by 7 bases and J by 6 bases, with 12 bases between them. The CDR3 nucleotides read TGTGCCAGCAAAATATCGGGGCCCGGGGAGCTGTTTTTT. This gives the protein CASKISGPGELFF.

This clonotype has a handful of counts. This rearrangement joins TRBV7-2 to TRBJ2-3; 7 bases fit TRBD2. Germline CDR1 reads SGHTA; CDR2 reads FQGNSA. The CDR3 length is 16 residues. The ends lost 5 bases at V and 4 bases at J; junction bases unmatched: 12. The CDR3 protein is CASSPGAAGVADTQYF. CDR3 nucleotide sequence: TGTGCCAGCAGCCCCGGGGCGGCGGGAGTGGCAGATACGCAGTATTTT.

The chain combines TRBV20-1 with TRBJ2-1; TRBD1 matches at 9 bases. The CDR3 consists of 15 residues. With V trimmed by 4 bases and J by 7 bases, 11 bases remained unmatched. Germline loops: CDR1 DFQATT, CDR2 SNEGSKA (reference sequence). The CDR3 reads CSATFRDRVLNEQFF. In nucleotides, the CDR3 is TGCAGTGCTACATTTCGGGACAGGGTTTTAAATGAGCAGTTCTTC.

The chain carries TRBV18 and TRBJ2-7, with TRBD2 identical over 7 bases. From germline, CDR1 is KGHSH and CDR2 LQKENI. J lost 0 bases, V lost 3 bases, and 2 bases had no gene match. This CDR3 spans 14 amino acids. The CDR3 DNA reads as TGTGCCAGCTCACCTGGGACTAACTCCTACGAGCAGTACTTC. Amino acid sequence: CASSPGTNSYEQYF.

V gene TRBV7-8 combines with J gene TRBJ2-1; TRBD2 is a possible D gene (5 bases). The CDR3 loop spans 18 amino acids. Germline values: CDR1 SGHVS, CDR2 FQNEAQ. V lost 2 bases and J 4 bases, leaving 21 bases between the germline ends. The CDR3 DNA is TGTGCCAGCAGCTTACCGACTAACCCCCTTTGGAGGTACAATGAGCAGTTCTTC. This gives the protein CASSLPTNPLWRYNEQFF.

The chain is built from TRBV4-3 and TRBJ2-2; 8 bases match TRBD2. CDR3 length equals 15 residues. The ends lost 4 bases at V and 6 bases at J; junction bases unmatched: 7. Per the germline V gene, CDR1 is LGHNA and CDR2 is YSLEER. The CDR3 region is CASSRLAGSAGELFF. Written as DNA, the CDR3 is TGCGCCAGCAGCCGGCTAGCGGGCTCTGCCGGGGAGCTGTTTTTT.

The J gene is TRBJ1-1, the V gene TRBV30; TRBD1 agrees at 11 bases. Trimming at V came to 3 bases and at J to 11 bases, leaving 8 bases not matched to a gene. CDR1 and CDR2 (germline): GTSNPN, SVGIG (reference sequence). The CDR3 sequence is 13 residues long. The CDR3 region has the DNA TGTGCCTGGAGCGCCGGACAGGGGGCGTTTGCTTTCTTT. Amino acids: CAWSAGQGAFAFF.

V gene TRBV7-2 combines with J gene TRBJ2-5; 8 bases are shared with TRBD2. The V and J ends lost 0 bases and 1 base, in that order; junction bases with no gene match: 4. The CDR3 loop spans 16 amino acids. Germline lookup yields CDR1 SGHTA and CDR2 FQGNSA. CDR3 residues: CASSLARLAGQETQYF. The CDR3 DNA follows: TGTGCCAGCAGCTTAGCCCGGCTAGCGGGCCAAGAGACCCAGTACTTC.

At least ten counts were recorded for this clonotype. The V gene is TRBV10-3, the J gene TRBJ2-1, with TRBD2 matching 7 bases. The CDR3 runs 14 residues. CDR1 ENHRY and CDR2 SYGVKD come from the germline V gene. Trimming removed 10 bases from V and 8 bases from J; junction bases left unmatched: 14. The CDR3 DNA sequence: TGTGCCAGCAAAACTAGCGTCGGTTTAGATGAGCAGTTCTTC. Protein sequence: CASKTSVGLDEQFF.

The gene calls are TRBV20-1 and TRBJ2-1, with TRBD2 matching 14 bases. This CDR3 is 16 amino acids long. The germline V gene encodes CDR1 DFQATT and CDR2 SNEGSKA (reference sequence). The junction had 14 bases not matched to a gene; V was cut back by 6 bases and J by 10 bases. This chain's CDR3 is CSAPRAGTSGRGEQFF. The CDR3 coding sequence is TGCAGTGCGCCTCGCGCCGGGACTAGCGGGAGAGGAGAGCAGTTCTTC.

This clonotype was seen a handful of times. The chain combines TRBV7-8 with TRBJ2-2, with 7 positions matching TRBD1. The germline V gene has CDR1 SGHVS and CDR2 FQNEAQ. This CDR3 has 14 amino acids. The trim removed 4 bases at V and 6 bases at J, leaving 5 bases unmatched. The CDR3 protein is CASSSTGIAGELFF. The CDR3 bases are TGTGCCAGCAGCTCGACAGGGATCGCCGGGGAGCTGTTTTTT.